The 27 T cell receptor beta chains below all came from one sample that was sequenced in a study of beta chain features in type 1 diabetes. General study findings and limits: Shorter TCRB CDR3s, moderately but significantly so, were found in Type 1 diabetes patients in all four CD4+ subsets.

The antigens for these receptors are not known. TCRB transcripts that were expressed got sequenced, as all of the isolated RNA had been reverse transcribed. This table comes from immunoSEQ multiplex PCR, and its TCRdb copy is limited to in-frame clones, with some not included. The table records tens of thousands of clones, roughly 41% of them present only once. Sequencing input: Tregs from blood. All receptors derive from a man under 40 with type 1 diabetes.

This clone occurred a few times. The J gene is TRBJ1-5, the V gene TRBV6-1; D gene ambiguous. Germline CDR1 MNHNS, CDR2 SASEGT. CDR3 size: 15 residues. V was clipped by 1 base and J by 5 bases, with 12 bases between them. Written as DNA, the CDR3 is TGTGCCAGCAGTGAAGGATTTACTGGAGATCAGCCCCAGCATTTT. This gives the protein CASSEGFTGDQPQHF.

V is TRBV7-2 and J is TRBJ2-1; 14 bases are a match to TRBD2. CDR3 length: 16 residues. Germline assignment: CDR1 SGHTA and CDR2 FQGNSA. J was trimmed by 7 bases and V by 0 bases; bases with no gene match: 2. CDR3 in amino acids: CASSLAGTSGSNEQFF. The CDR3 bases are TGTGCCAGCAGCTTAGCCGGGACTAGCGGGAGTAATGAGCAGTTCTTC.

V and J are TRBV28 and TRBJ2-3, with 10 nucleotides matching TRBD1. This CDR3 is built from 16 residues. V shed 4 bases and J 5 bases; nucleotides not matched to a gene: 9. CDR1 and CDR2 from the germline V gene are MDHEN and SYDVKM. The CDR3 loop is CASSYSGTGDGDTQYF. As DNA, the CDR3 is TGTGCCAGCAGTTACTCCGGGACAGGGGATGGAGATACGCAGTATTTT.

V gene TRBV5-1 combines with J gene TRBJ2-3; 7 bases line up with TRBD2. V gave up 4 bases and J gave up 6 bases; unmatched junction bases: 5. This CDR3 is 13 amino acids long. Germline V gene data show CDR1 as SGHRS and CDR2 as YFSETQ. The CDR3 nucleotides read TGCGCCAGCAGCAACCGGGGGGATGATACGCAGTATTTT. It encodes CASSNRGDDTQYF.

This chain connects TRBV7-2 to TRBJ2-7, with TRBD2 matching over 15 bases. Germline CDR1 is SGHTA and CDR2 is FQGNSA. V lost 1 base, J lost 9 bases, and 10 bases stayed unmatched. CDR3 size: 17 residues. In DNA, the CDR3 is TGTGCCAGCAGCTTAGTGGGGACTAGCGGGAGGACGACGGGGCAGTACTTC. Translating it yields CASSLVGTSGRTTGQYF.

This clone was seen a handful of times. The CDR3 DNA follows: TGTGCCAGCAGTTACGAGCGGAGCGCCTACAATGAGCAGTTCTTC. This gives the protein CASSYERSAYNEQFF. The chain carries TRBV6-5 and TRBJ2-1; D possibly corresponds to TRBD2 (5 bases). Trimming left V 2 bases short and J 2 bases short, with 10 bases between. Germline values: CDR1 MNHEY, CDR2 SVGAGI. This CDR3 is 15 amino acids long.

The rearrangement joins TRBV7-2 to TRBJ2-3, with 8 bases fitting TRBD2. The CDR3 consists of 16 residues. Trimming at V came to 5 bases and at J to 4 bases, leaving 11 bases not matched to a gene. The V gene's germline CDR1 is SGHTA and CDR2 FQGNSA. The CDR3 DNA follows: TGTGCCAGCAGCCCGCCGGGACTAGTTTCAGCAGATACGCAGTATTTT. Its protein product is CASSPPGLVSADTQYF.

In its sample, this clone was seen once. This chain uses TRBV10-3 with TRBJ2-3, with D possibly matching TRBD2 (5 bases). Germline-derived CDR1 and CDR2 are ENHRY and SYGVKD. The CDR3 has 14 amino acids. Trimming removed 5 bases at V and 8 bases at J, with 17 bases between. The CDR3 nucleotides read TGTGCCATCAGTCGGGGTGACACACCGCCTACGCAGTATTTT. Translation gives CAISRGDTPPTQYF.

The chain has TRBV9 and TRBJ2-5, with TRBD2 matching 8 bases. The J call could be wrong; TRBJ2-7 is a better fit for the DNA end. Germline CDR1 and CDR2: SGDLS and YYNGEE. The CDR3 sequence is 16 residues long. The CDR3 sequence: CASSPTRLATSYEQYF. The DNA for the CDR3 is TGTGCCAGCAGTCCTACCCGACTAGCGACTTCCTACGAGCAGTACTTC.

V and J are TRBV5-1 and TRBJ2-4; tentatively, D is TRBD1 (5 bases). Germline V CDR1 and CDR2: SGHRS, YFSETQ. This CDR3 spans 14 amino acids. The V and J ends lost 2 bases and 8 bases respectively, with 14 bases between them. The CDR3 sequence is CASSLQAETDIQYF. The CDR3 DNA is TGCGCCAGCAGCTTACAGGCCGAGACAGACATTCAGTACTTC.

The V call is TRBV7-2, the J call TRBJ2-3; 7 bases match TRBD1. Germline-derived CDR1 and CDR2 are SGHTA and FQGNSA. The junction had 0 bases not matched to a gene; V was cut back by 5 bases and J by 4 bases. The CDR3 totals 12 residues. CDR3 sequence reads: CASSQGADTQYF. The CDR3 nucleotides read TGTGCCAGCAGCCAGGGGGCAGATACGCAGTATTTT.

The chain recombines TRBV11-3 with TRBJ2-3; D is unclear. The V gene lost 1 base and the J gene lost 2 bases, with 7 bases spanning the gap. The CDR3 has 14 residues. Germline assignment: CDR1 SGHNT and CDR2 YENEEA. The CDR3 DNA sequence: TGTGCCAGCAGCTTAGGCGCGGCCACAGATACGCAGTATTTT. Translation gives CASSLGAATDTQYF.

A remark on this clone: At one end, the junction sequence differs from germline, possibly due to a read error. The chain employs TRBV7-3 and TRBJ2-2; D gene unclear. The CDR3 extends over 16 amino acids. Germline-derived CDR1 and CDR2 are SGHTA and FQGTGA. The CDR3 DNA reads TGTCCCAGCAGCTTATTGGGTCGGGTGAACACCGGGGAGCTGTTTTTT. This encodes CPSSLLGRVNTGELFF.

V gene TRBV18 combines with J gene TRBJ1-4; 7 nucleotides match TRBD1. V trimming: 3 bases; J trimming: 6 bases; junction bases outside the gene matches: 1. Germline V gives CDR1 KGHSH, CDR2 LQKENI. This CDR3 region has 13 residues. The CDR3 nucleotides are TGTGCCAGCTCACCTGGACAGGATGAAAAACTGTTTTTT. The encoded protein is CASSPGQDEKLFF.

This clone appeared a few times. The rearrangement joins TRBV5-4 to TRBJ2-1; the match to TRBD1 covers 12 bases. There are 14 residues in the CDR3. Germline CDR1 SGHNT, CDR2 YYREEE (reference sequence). The V segment lost 4 bases and the J segment 8 bases; nucleotides outside the gene matches: 4. The CDR3: CASSRDRGRDEQFF. DNA for the CDR3: TGTGCCAGCAGCCGGGACAGGGGGCGGGATGAGCAGTTCTTC.

The J gene is TRBJ2-1, the V gene TRBV20-1; D not resolved. V dropped 3 bases and J dropped 7 bases, with 4 bases sitting between them. The germline CDR1 and CDR2 sequences are DFQATT and SNEGSKA (reference sequence). CDR3 size: 10 residues. CDR3 in amino acids: CSASSNEQFF. CDR3 in DNA: TGCAGTGCTAGTTCGAATGAGCAGTTCTTC.

The chain carries TRBV7-2 and TRBJ2-7, with TRBD2 as a possible D gene (6 bases). V lost 3 bases and J 1 base, leaving 13 bases between the germline ends. This CDR3 is 15 amino acids long. Germline V gene sequence: CDR1 SGHTA, CDR2 FQGNSA. CDR3 nucleotides: TGTGCCAGCAGCTTTTCCAGCGGGCGATCCTACGAGCAGTACTTC. This codes for CASSFSSGRSYEQYF.

The gene calls are TRBV29-1 and TRBJ2-3; D call uncertain. The CDR3 contains 11 residues. Trimming left V 8 bases short and J 7 bases short, with 13 bases between. Germline values: CDR1 SQVTM, CDR2 ANQGSEA. The CDR3 region is CSSHLGYTQYF. DNA of the CDR3: TGCAGCTCACATCTCGGGTATACGCAGTATTTT.

CDR3 amino acids: CASSPRAGTYEQYF. Here the CDR3 DNA reads TGTGCCAGCAGTCCCCGAGCAGGGACCTACGAGCAGTACTTC. The rearrangement uses TRBV28 and TRBJ2-7; D perhaps matches TRBD1 (5 bases). There are 14 residues in the CDR3. Germline assignment: CDR1 MDHEN and CDR2 SYDVKM. V dropped 5 bases and J dropped 2 bases, with 13 bases sitting between them.

The chain links TRBV27 to TRBJ2-2, with a tentative D call TRBD2 (6 bases). There are 17 residues in the CDR3. The V end lost 2 bases, the J end lost 1 base, and 14 bases lay between the germline ends. Germline V gene data show CDR1 as MNHEY and CDR2 as SMNVEV (reference sequence). CDR3 bases: TGTGCCAGCAGTTTACCCCCTGGGAGGAGGAACACCGGGGAGCTGTTTTTT. Translating gives CASSLPPGRRNTGELFF.

V is TRBV7-2 and J is TRBJ2-2; TRBD1 agrees at 10 bases. Unmatched junction bases numbered 12, after V lost 11 bases and J lost 6 bases. This CDR3 is 15 amino acids long. CDR1 and CDR2 (germline): SGHTA, FQGNSA. The chain's CDR3 is CAAHQRDRGSGELFF. The CDR3 coding sequence is TGTGCCGCTCATCAAAGGGACAGGGGATCCGGGGAGCTGTTTTTT.

This clone was seen more than once but under ten times. This sequence joins TRBV28 and TRBJ2-2; D is unresolved. Germline lookup yields CDR1 MDHEN and CDR2 SYDVKM. The V gene lost 6 bases and the J gene lost 1 base, with 9 bases spanning the gap. CDR3 length: 14 amino acids. CDR3 sequence: CASRPPGNTGELFF. DNA for the CDR3: TGTGCCAGCAGGCCCCCAGGGAACACCGGGGAGCTGTTTTTT.

This clone has just a few counts. Additional DNA sequences in this sample encode the identical CDR3. The chain recombines TRBV6-5 with TRBJ2-7; D is possibly TRBD2 (5 bases). This CDR3 comprises 14 residues. The V and J ends lost 6 bases and 3 bases respectively, with 15 bases between them. Per germline, CDR1 MNHEY and CDR2 SVGAGI. The CDR3, as DNA: TGTGCCAGCAGAAGAGGGCAGGAAAGCTACGAGCAGTACTTC. Protein product: CASRRGQESYEQYF.

This clone has more than one count but fewer than ten. This chain joins TRBV5-4 and TRBJ2-7; TRBD2 matches 7 bases. V lost 3 bases to trimming and J lost 0 bases; unmatched junction nucleotides: 6. From germline, CDR1 is SGHNT and CDR2 YYREEE (reference sequence). The length of the CDR3 is 15 residues. CDR3 amino acids: CASSSMSGASYEQYF. The CDR3, as DNA: TGTGCCAGCAGCTCCATGAGCGGGGCCTCCTACGAGCAGTACTTC.

V usage is TRBV29-1 and J usage is TRBJ2-7; 7 positions agree with TRBD1. The germline V gene encodes CDR1 SQVTM and CDR2 ANQGSEA. The CDR3 consists of 12 residues. J gave up 0 bases and V 8 bases, and 4 bases lay outside the gene matches. CDR3 DNA: TGCAGCACATGGGACAGCTCCTACGAGCAGTACTTC. Translating it yields CSTWDSSYEQYF.

This chain links TRBV7-2 with TRBJ2-4; no clear D. CDR1 and CDR2 from the germline V gene are SGHTA and FQGNSA. V shed 2 bases and J shed 7 bases, with 12 bases lying between them. The CDR3 is 14 amino acids. The CDR3 region is CASSLRVSDNIQYF. CDR3 in DNA: TGTGCCAGCAGCTTAAGAGTCAGCGACAACATTCAGTACTTC.

The DNA for the CDR3 is TGTGCCAGCACCGGAGTGGGAGGGTCAGATACGCAGTATTTT. Translation: CASTGVGGSDTQYF. The genes are TRBV28 and TRBJ2-3, with 7 positions matching TRBD2. This CDR3 has 14 amino acids. With V trimmed by 7 bases and J by 4 bases, 8 bases remained unmatched. The V gene's germline CDR1 is MDHEN and CDR2 SYDVKM.